This is a list of T cell receptor beta chains from one sample in a study of OX40 agonist ivuxolimab in advanced cancers. Assay used: immunoSEQ multiplex PCR; TCRdb lists only in-frame clones, some missing. The profile covers roughly 70,000 clones, with 87% appearing a single time and 2.8% taken by the ten largest. The source was CD4+ or CD8+ T cells sorted from blood, collected in a trial of the OX40 agonist ivuxolimab. These TCRs come from an adult with an advanced solid tumor such as melanoma, head and neck, liver or kidney cancer. The CDR3 runs from the conserved cysteine through the conserved F or W. The D gene is left open where the match is weak. Size tells how often a clone was seen (once, few, many) or the class of an expanded clone, and some rows leave it out.

abundance	d_gene	v_gene	j_gene	CDR3aa	CDR3nt
-	-	TRBV18	TRBJ2-7	CASSPSPGYEQYF	TGTGCCAGCTCACCCAGTCCGGGCTACGAGCAGTACTTC
-	-	TRBV28	TRBJ1-5	CASSFVDQPQHF	TGTGCCAGCAGTTTTGTGGATCAGCCCCAGCATTTT
-	-	TRBV6-1	TRBJ1-2	CASSEAVGSFYGYTF	TGTGCCAGCAGTGAAGCCGTGGGCTCCTTCTATGGCTACACCTTC
-	-	TRBV7-2	TRBJ2-2	CASSRGYSANTGELFF	TGTGCCAGCAGCCGGGGGTATAGCGCGAACACCGGGGAGCTGTTTTTT
-	TRBD1	TRBV5-4	TRBJ1-2	CASSLIYGTDRAGYTF	TGTGCCAGCAGCTTGATCTATGGGACAGATCGTGCTGGCTACACCTTC
-	-	TRBV5-1	TRBJ2-7	CASSLRTDYEQYF	TGCGCCAGCAGCTTGCGGACAGACTACGAGCAGTACTTC
-	TRBD2	TRBV27	TRBJ2-7	CASSSGTSGNYEQYF	TGTGCCAGCAGTTCCGGGACTAGCGGGAATTACGAGCAGTACTTC
-	TRBD1	TRBV5-1	TRBJ2-3	CASRTGPDTQYF	TGCGCCAGCCGGACAGGCCCAGATACGCAGTATTTT
once	-	TRBV28	TRBJ2-4	CASSPTRGYIQYF	TGTGCCAGCAGCCCCACCAGGGGATACATTCAGTACTTC
-	-	TRBV19	TRBJ2-1	CASSAHDINEQFF	TGTGCCAGTAGTGCTCACGATATCAATGAGCAGTTCTTC
-	-	TRBV5-1	TRBJ2-1	CASSLYPYNEQFF	TGCGCCAGCAGCTTATACCCGTACAATGAGCAGTTCTTC
-	TRBD1	TRBV18	TRBJ2-7	CASSPLSGTESYEQYF	TGTGCCAGCTCACCGCTATCCGGGACAGAGTCCTACGAGCAGTACTTC
-	-	TRBV7-2	TRBJ2-3	CASSTGAPTDTQYF	TGTGCCAGCAGCACCGGGGCGCCCACAGATACGCAGTATTTT
-	TRBD1	TRBV10-3	TRBJ2-7	CAISDGVTGGGEQYF	TGTGCCATCAGTGATGGAGTGACAGGGGGCGGCGAGCAGTACTTC
-	TRBD2	TRBV4-2	TRBJ2-3	CASSQVGSSGSYTQYF	TGTGCCAGCAGCCAAGTCGGGTCTAGCGGGAGTTATACGCAGTATTTT
-	-	TRBV5-4	TRBJ2-5	CASSFSGSETQYF	TGTGCCAGCAGCTTTAGTGGTAGCGAGACCCAGTACTTC
-	-	TRBV6-5	TRBJ2-3	CATGTTTDTQYF	TGTGCGACCGGGACAACCACAGATACGCAGTATTTT
-	TRBD2	TRBV30	TRBJ2-1	CAWRLAGQFNEQFF	TGTGCCTGGAGGCTAGCGGGGCAATTCAATGAGCAGTTCTTC
-	TRBD2	TRBV5-6	TRBJ2-5	CASSSAGAGTQYF	TGTGCCAGCAGCTCAGCGGGAGCAGGGACCCAGTACTTC
-	-	TRBV30	TRBJ1-6	CAWTTDRDGPLHF	TGTGCCTGGACAACGGACAGAGACGGTCCCCTCCACTTT
few	TRBD1	TRBV30	TRBJ1-1	CAWARTGQNTEAFF	TGTGCCTGGGCCAGGACAGGTCAGAACACTGAAGCTTTCTTT
-	-	TRBV2	TRBJ1-1	CASSDMGGNTEAFF	TGTGCCAGCAGTGATATGGGCGGGAACACTGAAGCTTTCTTT